The present entry profiles one TCR beta chain with its context. This entry belongs to a study of T-cell memory formation after mild COVID-19. The V and J ends lost 0 bases and 10 bases respectively, with 7 bases between them. Germline assignment: CDR1 MGHDK and CDR2 SYGVNS. This CDR3 spans 13 amino acids. In TCRdb, the 5' RACE reads were re-called with MiXCR into one record per CDR3 protein. The sample shows 250,000 to 350,000 distinct CDR3 sequences, about 15% of them seen only once. The material sequenced was PBMCs or a T cell subset sorted from them (not recorded which). This clonotype was obtained from a man younger than 35 who had mild COVID-19 (a few samples of this study predate the infection). Cell type and time point are not known. The genes are TRBV25-1 and TRBJ1-6; D uncertain. CDR3 loop: CASSEYQASPLHF. CDR3 in DNA: TGTGCCAGCAGTGAATACCAGGCATCACCCCTCCACTTT.